This TCR beta chain was recovered during a study of shared clonotypes between healthy human individuals. This clone appeared once. Its antigen is as yet unknown. Libraries were prepared by immunoSEQ multiplex PCR; TCRdb keeps only in-frame clonotypes and omits some of them. The sample has roughly 2.5 million clones; over 85% are singletons. The CDR3 covers 15 residues. Trimming at V came to 4 bases and at J to 0 bases, leaving 2 bases not matched to a gene. Per the germline V gene, CDR1 is SGHNT and CDR2 is YYREEE (reference sequence). Notes on the study in general: Researchers found naive subsets generally carried larger estimated richness than memory subsets. Around 5.3% of naive CD4 clonotypes were shared across a few donors.

The genes are TRBV5-4 and TRBJ2-2, with 8 bases matching TRBD1. Sequences were obtained from naive CD4+ T cells sorted from blood. As for subset: CD45RA+ positively selected. This clonotype was sampled from a man younger than 35 in good health. The CDR3 DNA reads as TGTGCCAGCAGCCAGGGGGCTCCGAACACCGGGGAGCTGTTTTTT. Protein: CASSQGAPNTGELFF.